This TCR beta chain is from a study of blood T cells in healthy people across ages. The CDR3 is made up of 14 amino acids. Between the trimmed V and J ends, which lost 5 bases and 4 bases, there was a span of 14 bases. CDR1 and CDR2 (germline): SGHRS, YFSETQ. The use of a sample-barcoded 5' primer and a J-beta primer mix characterized a second PCR of roughly 6 to 11 cycles. TCRdb re-called the 5' RACE reads through MiXCR, storing one row per CDR3 protein. Of fewer than 1.5 million distinct CDR3 sequences listed, 42% were seen once; the top ten hold less than 8%. Sequencing was performed on blood. The sequence was obtained from a woman younger than 35 in good health. The genes are TRBV5-1 and TRBJ2-3; possibly TRBD2 for D (7 bases). DNA for the CDR3: TGCGCCAGCAGAGGAGGGGGGGGCGCAGATACGCAGTATTTT. Amino acid sequence: CASRGGGGADTQYF.